This T cell receptor beta chain was found in a study of molecular identifiers for immune sequencing clone quantification. TCRdb independently ran MiXCR on the PCR reads; one entry per CDR3 protein. Of 350,000 or so distinct CDR3 sequences listed, 20% to 25% are singletons. Germline CDR1 SGHVS, CDR2 FQNEAQ. The V end lost 4 bases, the J end lost 5 bases, and 19 bases lay between the germline ends. The CDR3 length is 16 residues. Turning to this clonotype: This may arise from a read error, as a much more abundant clone is one base away.

The sample comprised naive CD8+ T cells from blood, with Jurkat cell RNA spiked in. Subset meaning: FACS-sorted CD8+CD4-CCR7+CD45RA+ naive T cells. The rearrangement joins TRBV7-8 to TRBJ2-3; D may be TRBD2 (6 bases). The sequence was obtained from a human donor in good health. Some libraries in this study had Jurkat cell RNA spiked in. The CDR3 DNA is TGTGCCAGCAGCTCCACGTCCGGGACTGGCGGAGATACGCAGTATTTT. This encodes CASSSTSGTGGDTQYF.